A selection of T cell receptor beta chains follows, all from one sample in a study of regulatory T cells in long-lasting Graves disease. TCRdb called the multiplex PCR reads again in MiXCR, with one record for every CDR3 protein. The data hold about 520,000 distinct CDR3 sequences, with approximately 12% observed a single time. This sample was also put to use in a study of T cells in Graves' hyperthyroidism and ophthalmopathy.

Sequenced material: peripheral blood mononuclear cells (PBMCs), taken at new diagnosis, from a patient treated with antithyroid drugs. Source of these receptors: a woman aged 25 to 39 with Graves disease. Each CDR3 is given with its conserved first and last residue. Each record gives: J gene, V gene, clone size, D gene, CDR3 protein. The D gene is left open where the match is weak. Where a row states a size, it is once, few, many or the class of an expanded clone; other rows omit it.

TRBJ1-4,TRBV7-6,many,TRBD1,CASSPGQGEKLFF
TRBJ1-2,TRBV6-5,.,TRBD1,CASSSKTGKFYGYTF
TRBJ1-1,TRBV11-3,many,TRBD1,CASRPRDRNTEAFF
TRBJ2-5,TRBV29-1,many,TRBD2,CSVEGWNQREFSQETQYF
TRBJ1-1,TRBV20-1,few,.,CSVADTQRPEAFF
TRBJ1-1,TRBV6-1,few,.,CASRTTGRHTEAFF
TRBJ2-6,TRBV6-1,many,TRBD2,CASNPWGKGGPSGANVLTF
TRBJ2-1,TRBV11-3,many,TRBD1,CASSSTGGRGEQFF
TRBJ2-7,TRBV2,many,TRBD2,CASRGTSGPAGEQYF
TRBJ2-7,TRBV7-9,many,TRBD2,CASSLGPTSGSRNEQYF
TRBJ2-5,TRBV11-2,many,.,CASSDRTAEETQYF
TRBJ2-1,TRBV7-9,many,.,CASSLVQNNEQFF
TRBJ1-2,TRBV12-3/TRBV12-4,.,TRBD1,CASSQRTGNYGHTF
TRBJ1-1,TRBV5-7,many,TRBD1,CASSLRQGYTEAFF
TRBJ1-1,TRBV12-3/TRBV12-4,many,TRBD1,CASSLWDRGPEAFF
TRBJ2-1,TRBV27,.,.,CASSHTPGLFYNEQFF
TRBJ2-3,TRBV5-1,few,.,CASSTGGVTQYF
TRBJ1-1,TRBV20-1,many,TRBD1,CSARVLGQGDHKAFF
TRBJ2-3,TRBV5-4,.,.,CASSPTGFSDDTQYF
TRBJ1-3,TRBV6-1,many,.,CASTAYPPGNTIYF
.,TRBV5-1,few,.,CASSREYQETQFF
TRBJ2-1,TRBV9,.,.,CASSVVATTVGRNEQFF
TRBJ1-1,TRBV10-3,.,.,CAIRTGDSTEAFF
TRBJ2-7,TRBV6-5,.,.,CASSYMGALYEQYF
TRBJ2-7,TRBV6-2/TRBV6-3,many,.,CASSYSIGYSYEQYF
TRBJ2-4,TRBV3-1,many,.,CASSQGRNQYF
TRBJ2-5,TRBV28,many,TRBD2,CASSLGFRELAGGKETQYF
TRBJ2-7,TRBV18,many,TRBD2,CASSPGTSGSSHYEQYF
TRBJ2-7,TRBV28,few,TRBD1,CASSLIGDSPYEQYF
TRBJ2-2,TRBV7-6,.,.,CASSSLVGELFF
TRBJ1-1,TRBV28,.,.,CASSIWGSGVRGNTEAFF
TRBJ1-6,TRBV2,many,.,CASSATRGTFHSPLHF
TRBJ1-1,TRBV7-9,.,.,CASSSTSMNTEAFF
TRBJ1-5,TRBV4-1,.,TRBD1,CASSRKAGGGAGNQPQHF
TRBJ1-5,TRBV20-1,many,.,CSARGGRTNQPQHF
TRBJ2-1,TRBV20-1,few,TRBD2,CSASGTSGALQIYNEQFF
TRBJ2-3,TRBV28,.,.,CASSRSGRTDTQYF
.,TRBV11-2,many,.,CASSFSPFREQFF
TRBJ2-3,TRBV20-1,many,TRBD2,CSARDSGRPADTQYF
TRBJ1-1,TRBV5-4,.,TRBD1,CASSTYRGPGTEAFF
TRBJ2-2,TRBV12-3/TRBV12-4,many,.,CASSLLPGIGELFF
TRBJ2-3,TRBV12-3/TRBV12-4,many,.,CASSHTTLLDTQYF
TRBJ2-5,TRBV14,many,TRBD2,CASSQDPRLARGRETQYF
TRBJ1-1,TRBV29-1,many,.,CSVEGLRGVGTEAFF
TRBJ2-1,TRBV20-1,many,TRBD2,CSARDSKGLAGGPNEQFF
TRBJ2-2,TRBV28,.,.,CASSFSGHGAGELFF
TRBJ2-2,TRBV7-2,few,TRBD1,CASSLVPGGWTGELFF
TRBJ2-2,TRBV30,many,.,CAWSVRNTGELFF
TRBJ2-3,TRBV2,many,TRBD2,CASSEALLAGVDTQYF
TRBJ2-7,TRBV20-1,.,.,CSARKGSWSDEQYF
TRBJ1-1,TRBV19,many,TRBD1,CASRDRGLINEAFF
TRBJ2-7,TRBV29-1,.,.,CSVEEGSPYFYEQYF
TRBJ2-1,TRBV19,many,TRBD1,CASSKRTGGSYNEQFF